The clone carrying this T cell receptor (beta chain) has a single count. What it recognizes is unknown. These data belong to a study of graft-versus-host responses after intestinal transplantation. Notes on the study in general: Patients who carried graft-donor T cell macrochimerism also had high graft-versus-host to host-versus-graft clonal ratios in their allografts.

Produced via immunoSEQ multiplex PCR; TCRdb's table is partial and in-frame only. The sample holds around 13,000 clones; 70% to 85% are singletons and the top ten take roughly 7.2%. Germline lookup yields CDR1 SGHAT and CDR2 FQNNGV. This CDR3 has 15 residues. After removal of 5 bases from V and 2 bases from J, the junction contained 4 bases not matched to a gene. Investigators treated the graft tissue so that it released intraepithelial and lamina propria lymphocytes. The chain is built from TRBV11-2 and TRBJ2-1, with 9 bases that match TRBD1. The input for sequencing was ileum tissue, taken 16 days after intestinal transplant. This sequence was found in a human patient who received an intestinal transplant, so some T cells may come from the graft donor. CDR3 in DNA: TGTGCCAGCAGCCCAGGGACAGGGCCCTACAATGAGCAGTTCTTC. Encoded protein: CASSPGTGPYNEQFF.